This record looks at one T cell receptor (beta chain) sequence and its context. Its antigen is not known. Only in-frame clones appear in the TCRdb table, and some are missing; sequencing was by immunoSEQ multiplex PCR. Found here are about 420,000 clones, 88% of them singletons; the top ten hold around 3.6%. Sample treatment: 19 received Ad26.COV2.S at low or high dose, single or two shots; about 5 received placebo; per-sample allocation not given. The study sampled participants on day 63 after the first vaccine or placebo injection. The entry originates in a study of Ad26.COV2.S vaccination and SARS-CoV-2 variants. The study's findings and limits: Vaccine recipients and placebo recipients showed similar non-spike TCR breadth.

The CDR3 spans 14 residues. The germline V and J ends were trimmed by 1 base and 4 bases, with 10 bases remaining between them. Germline assignment: CDR1 KGHSH and CDR2 LQKENI. The gene calls are TRBV18 and TRBJ1-2; the D is unclear. This TCR was sampled from a person between 18 and 65 years old who received the Ad26.COV2.S COVID-19 vaccine or a placebo. The source material was peripheral blood, sampled in a trial of Ad26.COV2.S vaccine versus placebo. Here the CDR3 reads CASSPQELGYGYTF. The CDR3, as DNA: TGTGCCAGCTCACCACAGGAATTGGGCTATGGCTACACCTTC. Full variable domain (remainder filled in from reference TRBV18 and TRBJ1-2): NAGVMQNPRHLVRRRGQEARLRCSPMKGHSHVYWYRQLPEEGLKFMVYLQKENIIDESGMPKERFSAEFPKEGPSILRIQQVVRGDSAAYFCASSPQELGYGYTFGSGTRLTVV.